Below are 14 T cell receptor beta chains sequenced from a single sample in a study of T cells after yellow fever vaccination. TCRdb re-called the 5' RACE reads through MiXCR, storing one row per CDR3 protein. The sample records tens of thousands of distinct CDR3 sequences, 7.5% to 9% being singletons. The source was CD8+ T cells sorted from PBMCs, collected on the day of the yellow fever booster vaccination. Every receptor here comes from a man aged 25 to 40 who received the YFV17D yellow fever vaccine.

The chain couples TRBV6-1 to TRBJ2-3; a weak D match, TRBD2 (5 bases). This CDR3 spans 11 amino acids. The V gene lost 6 bases and the J gene lost 6 bases, with 7 bases spanning the gap. CDR1 and CDR2 from the germline V gene are MNHNS and SASEGT. The CDR3 is CASRLVDTQYF. In DNA form, the CDR3 reads TGTGCCAGCAGACTAGTTGATACGCAGTATTTT.

V gene TRBV6-2 or TRBV6-3 combines with J gene TRBJ2-3, with D possibly matching TRBD2 (5 bases). Germline V lookup: CDR1 MNHEY, CDR2 SVGEGT. V gave up 6 bases and J gave up 4 bases, with 14 bases separating them. This CDR3 is 14 amino acids long. The CDR3 sequence is CASRPTSFADTQYF. Here the CDR3 DNA reads TGTGCCAGCAGACCCACTAGTTTCGCAGATACGCAGTATTTT.

This clonotype was counted between two and nine times. The V and J genes are TRBV10-3 and TRBJ1-3, with D hard to call. The CDR3 is 16 residues long. The germline V gene has CDR1 ENHRY and CDR2 SYGVKD. Trimming removed 9 bases from V and 7 bases from J, with 25 bases in between. The CDR3 reads CAILVPTGPKWNTIYF. The CDR3 coding sequence is TGTGCCATTCTTGTGCCGACCGGGCCAAAATGGAACACCATATATTTT.

This clonotype has at least ten counts. The chain combines TRBV20-1 with TRBJ2-7; TRBD2 matches at 8 bases. Germline values: CDR1 DFQATT, CDR2 SNEGSKA (reference sequence). With 3 bases clipped from V and 2 bases from J, the junction kept 12 bases outside the gene matches. CDR3 length equals 16 residues. CDR3 nucleotides: TGCAGTGCTAGGCACCAACTAGCGGCTTTTACCTACGAGCAGTACTTC. It is translated as CSARHQLAAFTYEQYF.

This clonotype came up a few times. The chain recombines TRBV7-8 with TRBJ2-4, with 13 bases matching TRBD2. After removal of 5 bases from V and 2 bases from J, the junction contained 6 bases not matched to a gene. The CDR3 is made up of 17 amino acids. CDR1 and CDR2 (germline): SGHVS, FQNEAQ. The CDR3 spells CASSLGLAGSTKNIQYF. CDR3 bases: TGTGCCAGCAGCCTGGGACTAGCGGGATCGACCAAAAACATTCAGTACTTC.

V and J are TRBV6-2 or TRBV6-3 and TRBJ1-2; maybe TRBD1 (5 bases). This CDR3 comprises 11 residues. Germline V gene data show CDR1 as MNHEY and CDR2 as SVGEGT. With 7 bases removed from V and 8 bases from J, the gap between germline ends came to 11 bases. CDR3 sequence (DNA): TGTGCCAGCATGAGTCACAGGGGCTACACCTTC. Its translation: CASMSHRGYTF.

This clonotype was counted between two and nine times. DNA of the CDR3: TGTGCCAGCAGTACTAGCGGGGGCACCGGGGAGCTGTTTTTT. It translates to CASSTSGGTGELFF. The chain combines TRBV6-5 with TRBJ2-2; 11 positions match TRBD2. Per the germline V gene, CDR1 is MNHEY and CDR2 is SVGAGI. The CDR3 has 14 amino acids. V gave up 5 bases and J gave up 4 bases; unmatched junction bases: 0.

This chain joins TRBV7-8 and TRBJ2-7; D might be TRBD2 (6 bases). From germline, CDR1 is SGHVS and CDR2 FQNEAQ. Trimming removed 4 bases from V and 6 bases from J, with 16 bases in between. The length of the CDR3 is 14 residues. The CDR3 bases are TGTGCCAGCAGCTACGAAGGAGGGTACTCCGAGCAGTACTTC. Encoded protein: CASSYEGGYSEQYF.

The chain couples TRBV6-2 or TRBV6-3 to TRBJ2-7, with TRBD1 identical over 7 bases. The CDR3 totals 12 residues. CDR1 is MNHEY and CDR2 is SVGEGT in the germline V gene. Trimming at V came to 6 bases and at J to 6 bases, leaving 5 bases not matched to a gene. The CDR3 sequence is CASRMTGLEQYF. DNA of the CDR3: TGTGCCAGCAGGATGACAGGGCTCGAGCAGTACTTC.

Ten or more counts support this clonotype. This CDR3 reads CASSPTDSNQPQHF. The CDR3 DNA sequence: TGTGCCAGCAGCCCTACAGATAGCAATCAGCCCCAGCATTTT. The chain uses TRBV6-2 or TRBV6-3 and TRBJ1-5; D is unclear. CDR1 and CDR2 from the germline V gene are MNHEY and SVGEGT. The length of the CDR3 is 14 residues. The V end was cut by 6 bases, the J end by 0 bases, with 9 bases between.

This clonotype was observed a few times. J is TRBJ2-3 and V is TRBV19; a weak D match, TRBD2 (5 bases). Trimming removed 5 bases at V and 6 bases at J, with 15 bases between. This CDR3 spans 14 amino acids. Germline CDR1 is LNHDA and CDR2 is SQIVND (reference sequence). CDR3 amino acids: CASSPPGNWDTQYF. The CDR3 DNA is TGTGCCAGTAGTCCACCGGGGAATTGGGATACGCAGTATTTT.

This clonotype was counted many times. The genes are TRBV7-9 and TRBJ1-4; no clear D. Germline V gene lookup returns CDR1 SEHNR and CDR2 FQNEAQ (reference sequence). This CDR3 is built from 12 residues. V dropped 4 bases and J dropped 15 bases, with 15 bases sitting between them. CDR3 in amino acids: CASSSRLDRVFF. In DNA, the CDR3 is TGTGCCAGCAGCTCCCGCCTCGATAGAGTGTTTTTT. Full variable domain (outside the CDR3, taken from reference TRBV7-9 and TRBJ1-4): DTGVSQNPRHKITKRGQNVTFRCDPISEHNRLYWYRQTLGQGPEFLTYFQNEAQLEKSRLLSDRFSAERPKGSFSTLEIQRTEQGDSAMYLCASSSRLDRVFFGSGTQLSVL.

This clonotype was found a few times. The V gene is TRBV12-3 or TRBV12-4, the J gene TRBJ2-5; TRBD2 matches at 9 bases. With V trimmed by 8 bases and J by 2 bases, 9 bases remained unmatched. This CDR3 has 15 residues. The CDR3 sequence: CASAHPSGGQETQYF. CDR3 in DNA: TGTGCCAGCGCCCACCCCAGCGGGGGGCAAGAGACCCAGTACTTC.

This clonotype was seen only a few times. V and J are TRBV6-2 or TRBV6-3 and TRBJ2-7, with a possible D match to TRBD2 (5 bases). The ends were cut back, 6 bases at V and 0 bases at J, with 9 bases in the middle. The CDR3 is 13 residues long. Looked up from germline, CDR1 is MNHEY and CDR2 is SVGEGT. Here the CDR3 reads CASREVSSYEQYF. The CDR3 nucleotides are TGTGCCAGCAGGGAGGTTTCCTCCTACGAGCAGTACTTC.